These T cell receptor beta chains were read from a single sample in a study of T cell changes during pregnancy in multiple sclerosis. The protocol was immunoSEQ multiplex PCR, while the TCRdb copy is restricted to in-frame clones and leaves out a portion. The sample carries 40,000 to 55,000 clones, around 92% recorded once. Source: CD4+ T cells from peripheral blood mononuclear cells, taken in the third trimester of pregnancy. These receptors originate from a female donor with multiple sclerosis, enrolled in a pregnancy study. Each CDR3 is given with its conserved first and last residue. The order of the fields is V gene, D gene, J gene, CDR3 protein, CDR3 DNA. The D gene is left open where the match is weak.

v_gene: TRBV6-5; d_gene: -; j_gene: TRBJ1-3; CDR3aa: CASSYVRSSGNTIYF; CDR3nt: TGTGCCAGCAGTTACGTGAGGAGCTCTGGAAACACCATATATTTT
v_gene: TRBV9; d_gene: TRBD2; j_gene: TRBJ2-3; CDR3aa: CASSVFTASSSGGTDTQYF; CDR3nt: TGTGCCAGCAGCGTCTTTACAGCCTCCTCTAGCGGGGGCACAGATACGCAGTATTTT
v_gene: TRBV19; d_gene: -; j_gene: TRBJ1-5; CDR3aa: CASKAGRPSNQPQHF; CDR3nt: TGTGCCAGTAAAGCGGGACGGCCTAGCAATCAGCCCCAGCATTTT
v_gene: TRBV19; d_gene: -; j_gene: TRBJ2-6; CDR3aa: CASSISGMSSGANVLTF; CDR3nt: TGTGCCAGTAGTATATCAGGGATGAGCTCTGGGGCCAACGTCCTGACTTTC
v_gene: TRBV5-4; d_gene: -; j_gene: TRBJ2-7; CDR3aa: CASSLETAFSYEQYF; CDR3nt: TGTGCCAGCAGCTTAGAGACAGCTTTCTCCTACGAGCAGTACTTC
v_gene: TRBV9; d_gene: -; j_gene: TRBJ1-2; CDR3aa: CASSVEGTGNYGYTF; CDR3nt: TGTGCCAGCAGCGTAGAAGGCACAGGGAACTATGGCTACACCTTC
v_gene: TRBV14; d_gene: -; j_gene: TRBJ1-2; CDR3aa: CASSQVQGASNYGYTF; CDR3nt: TGTGCCAGCAGCCAAGTTCAGGGTGCTTCTAACTATGGCTACACCTTC
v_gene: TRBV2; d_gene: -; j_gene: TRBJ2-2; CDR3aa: CASRQGGTNTGELFF; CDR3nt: TGTGCCAGCAGACAAGGGGGTACGAACACCGGGGAGCTGTTTTTT
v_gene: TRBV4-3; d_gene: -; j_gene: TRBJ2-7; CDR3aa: CASSQVSQGWGSEQYF; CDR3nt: TGCGCCAGCAGCCAAGTCTCGCAGGGGTGGGGGAGCGAGCAGTACTTC
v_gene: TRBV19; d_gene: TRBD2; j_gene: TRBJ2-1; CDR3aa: CASSIGAGGEQFF; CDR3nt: TGTGCCAGTAGTATCGGAGCGGGGGGTGAGCAGTTCTTC
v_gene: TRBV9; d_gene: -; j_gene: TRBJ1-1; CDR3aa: CASSVQGSYTEAFF; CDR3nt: TGTGCCAGCAGCGTACAGGGATCGTACACTGAAGCTTTCTTT
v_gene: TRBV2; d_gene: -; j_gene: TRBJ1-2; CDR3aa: CASSEAYGSNYGYTF; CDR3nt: TGTGCCAGCAGTGAAGCGTACGGGTCTAACTATGGCTACACCTTC
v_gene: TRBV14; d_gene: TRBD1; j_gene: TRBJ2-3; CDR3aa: CASSQDRRDTQYF; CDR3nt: TGTGCCAGCAGCCAGGACAGGCGGGATACGCAGTATTTT
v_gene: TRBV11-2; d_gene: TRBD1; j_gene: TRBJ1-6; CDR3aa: CASSRRQGRDSPLHF; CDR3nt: TGTGCCAGCAGCCGCAGACAGGGGAGGGATTCACCCCTCCACTTT
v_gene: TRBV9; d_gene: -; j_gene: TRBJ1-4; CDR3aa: CASSVLGVSNEKLFF; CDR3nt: TGTGCCAGCAGCGTGTTAGGGGTCTCTAATGAAAAACTGTTTTTT
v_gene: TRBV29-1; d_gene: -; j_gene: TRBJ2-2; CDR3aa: CSARDRTVTGELFF; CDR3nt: TGCAGCGCCAGAGACAGGACCGTCACCGGGGAGCTGTTTTTT